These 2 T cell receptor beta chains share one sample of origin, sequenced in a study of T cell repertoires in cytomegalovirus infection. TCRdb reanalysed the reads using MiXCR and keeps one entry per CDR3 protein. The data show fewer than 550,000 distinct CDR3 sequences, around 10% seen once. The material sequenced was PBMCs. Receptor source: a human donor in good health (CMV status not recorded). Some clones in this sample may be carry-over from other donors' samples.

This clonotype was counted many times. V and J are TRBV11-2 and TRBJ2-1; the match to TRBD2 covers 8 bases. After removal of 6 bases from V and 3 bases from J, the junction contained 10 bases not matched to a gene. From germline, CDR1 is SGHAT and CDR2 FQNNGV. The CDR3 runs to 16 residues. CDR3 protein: CASRRGSGGRYNEQFF. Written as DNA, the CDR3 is TGTGCCAGCAGGCGAGGGAGCGGGGGACGCTACAATGAGCAGTTCTTC.

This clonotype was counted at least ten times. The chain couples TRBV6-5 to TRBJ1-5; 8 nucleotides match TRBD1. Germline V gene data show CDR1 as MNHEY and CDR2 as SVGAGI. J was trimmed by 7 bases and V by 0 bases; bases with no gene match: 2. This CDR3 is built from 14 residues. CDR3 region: CASSYSAGGQPQHF. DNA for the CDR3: TGTGCCAGCAGTTACTCGGCAGGGGGCCAGCCCCAGCATTTT.